This T cell receptor (beta chain) was recorded in a study of T-cell memory formation after mild COVID-19. Study background: TCR clusters were mostly confined to one donor each. Whole-study findings and limits: Among contracting clones, CD4+ were mainly CM/EM and CD8+ enriched in EMRA.

Many counts were recorded for this clonotype. Its antigen is unknown. V lost 5 bases and J lost 6, with 20 bases in between. Germline CDR1 and CDR2: MDHEN and SYDVKM. This CDR3 region has 16 residues. MiXCR was run by TCRdb on the 5' RACE reads, yielding one entry per CDR3 protein. The table has fewer than 650,000 distinct CDR3 sequences, about 18% seen once. V usage is TRBV28 and J usage is TRBJ2-1, with D uncertain. Sequencing was performed on PBMCs or a T cell subset sorted from them (not recorded which). This sequence was found in an adult woman who had mild COVID-19 (a few samples of this study predate the infection). Cell type and time point are not known. CDR3 bases: TGTGCCAGCAGTCCCCCCTCGAGAATAAGGGCCAATGAGCAGTTCTTC. Translating gives CASSPPSRIRANEQFF.